The clone carrying this TCR beta chain occurred a few times. What it binds is not known. The source of the sample is a study of cytomegalovirus exposure and HLA in healthy donors. Broader study findings: A previous analysis found most TCR beta V segments productive roughly 90% or roughly 30% of the time. In terms of immune exposure information, only CMV serostatus was available. Later analysis demonstrated an association between a missense DCLRE1C variant and TCR beta V- and J-gene trimming.

With 4 bases clipped from V and 8 bases from J, the junction kept 8 bases outside the gene matches. The CDR3 runs 15 residues. Germline lookup yields CDR1 MNHNY and CDR2 SVGAGI (reference sequence). The PCR used 60 Vbeta and 13 Jbeta primers. Assay used: immunoSEQ multiplex PCR; TCRdb lists only in-frame clones, some missing. Of roughly 180,000 clones in the sample, more than 70% are singletons; the top ten hold approximately 1.6%. Material for sequencing was PBMCs. The chain uses TRBV6-6 and TRBJ1-2; TRBD1 matches 12 bases. The receptor was derived from a male donor in good health and CMV-seronegative. The CDR3 sequence is CASSFQGQGASGYTF. In nucleotides, the CDR3 is TGTGCCAGCAGTTTCCAGGGACAGGGGGCCTCGGGCTACACCTTC.